These 27 T cell receptor beta chains were sequenced from one sample in a study of shared clonotypes between healthy human individuals. The repertoire was sequenced with immunoSEQ multiplex PCR; TCRdb's copy has only in-frame clones and lacks some. Of around 1.4 million clones listed, roughly 98.5% are singletons. The sample comprised naive CD4+ T cells sorted from blood. Subset described: CD45RA+ positively selected. Receptor source: a man between 25 and 39 years old in good health.

The genes are TRBV15 and TRBJ1-5; D not certain. Germline V gene sequence: CDR1 LNHNV, CDR2 YYDKDF (reference sequence). There are 15 residues in the CDR3. Deletions cut 8 bases from V and 2 bases from J, with 16 bases between. The CDR3 DNA reads as TGTGCCACCTCAAAGACGGACCGCCGCAATCAGCCCCAGCATTTT. Translation: CATSKTDRRNQPQHF.

The J gene is TRBJ2-7, the V gene TRBV10-3, with D possibly TRBD2 on 5 matching bases. This CDR3 contains 15 residues. V was shortened by 8 bases and J by 0 bases, with 17 bases between the two germline ends. CDR1 is ENHRY and CDR2 is SYGVKD in the germline V gene. This CDR3 reads CAILSGGGGSYEQYF. CDR3 coding DNA: TGTGCCATCCTGTCGGGTGGCGGAGGCTCCTACGAGCAGTACTTC.

The genes are TRBV7-9 and TRBJ2-1; D remains ambiguous. The CDR3 loop spans 15 amino acids. V lost 6 bases and J lost 2, with 14 bases in between. Germline-derived CDR1 and CDR2 are SEHNR and FQNEAQ (reference sequence). CDR3 in amino acids: CASRPSHLAYNEQFF. The DNA of the CDR3 is TGTGCCAGCAGACCTTCCCATCTAGCCTACAATGAGCAGTTCTTC. The entire variable domain, with the rest obtained from reference TRBV7-9 and TRBJ2-1, is as follows: DTGVSQNPRHKITKRGQNVTFRCDPISEHNRLYWYRQTLGQGPEFLTYFQNEAQLEKSRLLSDRFSAERPKGSFSTLEIQRTEQGDSAMYLCASRPSHLAYNEQFFGPGTRLTVL.

CDR3 sequence (DNA): TGTGCCAGAAGCCAGACTAGCGGGAGGCCAAGAGTCGGGGAGCTGTTTTTT. As protein: CARSQTSGRPRVGELFF. The chain links TRBV5-3 to TRBJ2-2; the match to TRBD2 covers 13 bases. TRBV5-3 is reported as an ORF; its role is uncertain. This CDR3 spans 17 amino acids. The ends lost 4 bases at V and 7 bases at J; junction bases unmatched: 10.

The genes are TRBV27 and TRBJ1-2; D is uncertain. The V gene lost 1 base and the J gene lost 5 bases, with 11 bases spanning the gap. The germline V gene has CDR1 MNHEY and CDR2 SMNVEV (reference sequence). The CDR3 is 14 residues long. DNA of the CDR3: TGTGCCAGCAGTTTATACGCAGCTTCTTATGGCTACACCTTC. Protein: CASSLYAASYGYTF.

This clone was recorded once. The V gene is TRBV2, the J gene TRBJ1-1; possibly TRBD1 for D (5 bases). The CDR3 totals 15 residues. With 2 bases removed from V and 0 bases from J, the gap between germline ends came to 10 bases. Germline CDR1 reads SNHLY; CDR2 reads FYNNEI. CDR3: CASSELQGMNTEAFF. CDR3 sequence (DNA): TGTGCCAGCAGTGAACTGCAGGGCATGAACACTGAAGCTTTCTTT. The whole variable domain, remainder taken from reference TRBV2 and TRBJ1-1, is EPEVTQTPSHQVTQMGQEVILRCVPISNHLYFYWYRQILGQKVEFLVSFYNNEISEKSEIFDDQFSVERPDGSNFTLKIRSTKLEDSAMYFCASSELQGMNTEAFFGQGTRLTVV.

This clone was observed once. This chain connects TRBV15 to TRBJ2-7; 8 bases are shared with TRBD2. Germline assignment: CDR1 LNHNV and CDR2 YYDKDF (reference sequence). CDR3 size: 14 residues. The V and J ends lost 1 base and 5 bases, in that order; junction bases with no gene match: 4. The CDR3 loop reads CATSRASGGHEQYF. Here the CDR3 DNA reads TGTGCCACCAGCAGAGCATCGGGAGGGCACGAGCAGTACTTC. The full variable domain, with the rest looked up from reference TRBV15 and TRBJ2-7, is DAMVIQNPRYQVTQFGKPVTLSCSQTLNHNVMYWYQQKSSQAPKLLFHYYDKDFNNEADTPDNFQSRRPNTSFCFLDIRSPGLGDTAMYLCATSRASGGHEQYFGPGTRLTVT.

CDR3: CASSPPAGREHEQYF. The CDR3 DNA is TGTGCCAGCTCACCACCGGCGGGGCGGGAGCACGAGCAGTACTTC. The chain employs TRBV18 and TRBJ2-7; 7 bases align to TRBD2. Unmatched junction bases numbered 7, after V lost 0 bases and J lost 5 bases. Germline lookup yields CDR1 KGHSH and CDR2 LQKENI. The CDR3 runs 15 residues.

The rearrangement joins TRBV18 to TRBJ2-4, with D uncertain. The CDR3 is 16 residues long. The V gene lost 3 bases and the J gene lost 8 bases, with 20 bases spanning the gap. CDR1 is KGHSH, CDR2 LQKENI, per germline. CDR3 nucleotide sequence: TGTGCCAGCTCACCCACGTCAGATCTATCGATGGACATTCAGTACTTC. This sequence encodes CASSPTSDLSMDIQYF.

The rearrangement joins TRBV6-5 to TRBJ2-7; D gene unclear. Trimming left V 5 bases short and J 6 bases short, with 8 bases between. CDR1 is MNHEY, CDR2 SVGAGI, per germline. CDR3 length equals 11 residues. CDR3 sequence: CASSNAAEQYF. Here the CDR3 DNA reads TGTGCCAGCAGTAACGCAGCCGAGCAGTACTTC.

The chain recombines TRBV5-4 with TRBJ2-2; D remains unclear. CDR1 is SGHNT and CDR2 is YYREEE in the germline V gene (reference sequence). V lost 0 bases, J lost 4 bases, and 10 bases lay in between. CDR3 size: 15 residues. The CDR3 region is CASSLALASTGELFF. Written as DNA, the CDR3 is TGTGCCAGCAGCTTGGCACTGGCATCCACCGGGGAGCTGTTTTTT.

J is TRBJ2-5 and V is TRBV6-5; 8 bases agree with TRBD1. The CDR3 covers 15 residues. Germline V lookup: CDR1 MNHEY, CDR2 SVGAGI. J lost 5 bases, V lost 2 bases, and 7 bases had no gene match. The CDR3 DNA reads TGTGCCAGCAGTTACAAGGACAGGGCGATGGAGACCCAGTACTTC. It encodes CASSYKDRAMETQYF.

The gene calls are TRBV7-8 and TRBJ2-2; the D is unclear. V lost 1 base and J lost 4, with 13 bases in between. This CDR3 region has 16 residues. CDR1 is SGHVS and CDR2 is FQNEAQ in the germline V gene. CDR3 DNA sequence: TGTGCCAGCAGCTTAGTACGGATTATAGTCACCGGGGAGCTGTTTTTT. As protein: CASSLVRIIVTGELFF. Based on the CDR3 plus reference TRBV7-8 and TRBJ2-2, the full variable domain is GAGVSQSPRYKVAKRGQDVALRCDPISGHVSLFWYQQALGQGPEFLTYFQNEAQLDKSGLPSDRFFAERPEGSVSTLKIQRTQQEDSAVYLCASSLVRIIVTGELFFGEGSRLTVL.

A note on this clone: Other DNA sequences within the sample encode an identical CDR3. The chain employs TRBV15 and TRBJ2-7; 7 bases match TRBD2. The germline V gene has CDR1 LNHNV and CDR2 YYDKDF (reference sequence). There are 14 residues in the CDR3. The V and J ends lost 1 base and 3 bases, in that order; junction bases with no gene match: 3. The CDR3 DNA sequence: TGTGCCACCAGCAGAGGGGGAGGGATCTACGAGCAGTACTTC. Translating it yields CATSRGGGIYEQYF.

This chain joins TRBV15 and TRBJ2-7; 7 positions match TRBD2. The CDR3 loop spans 16 amino acids. J gave up 7 bases and V 1 base, and 13 bases lay outside the gene matches. CDR1 is LNHNV and CDR2 is YYDKDF in the germline V gene (reference sequence). In nucleotides, the CDR3 is TGTGCCACCAGCAGAGGGAGACTAGCATTAACACGAGAGCAGTACTTC. Protein sequence: CATSRGRLALTREQYF. The whole variable domain, remainder taken from reference TRBV15 and TRBJ2-7, is DAMVIQNPRYQVTQFGKPVTLSCSQTLNHNVMYWYQQKSSQAPKLLFHYYDKDFNNEADTPDNFQSRRPNTSFCFLDIRSPGLGDTAMYLCATSRGRLALTREQYFGPGTRLTVT.

CDR3 sequence reads: CASSASGRANNEQFF. In DNA form, the CDR3 reads TGTGCCAGCAGTGCTAGCGGGAGGGCCAACAATGAGCAGTTCTTC. This chain links TRBV28 with TRBJ2-1, with 12 positions matching TRBD2. Germline V gene lookup returns CDR1 MDHEN and CDR2 SYDVKM. J gave up 5 bases and V 5 bases, and 4 bases lay outside the gene matches. The length of the CDR3 is 15 residues.

The chain couples TRBV7-2 to TRBJ1-5; 11 bases map to TRBD1. This CDR3 has 15 amino acids. After removal of 7 bases from V and 5 bases from J, the junction contained 7 bases not matched to a gene. Germline CDR1 SGHTA, CDR2 FQGNSA. CDR3 sequence reads: CASTSGTGGHQPQHF. The CDR3 nucleotides read TGTGCCAGCACCTCTGGGACAGGGGGGCATCAGCCCCAGCATTTT.

The chain has TRBV28 and TRBJ2-5; TRBD1 matches at 10 bases. V shed 2 bases and J 9 bases; nucleotides not matched to a gene: 15. The CDR3 is 17 amino acids. Germline CDR1 reads MDHEN; CDR2 reads SYDVKM. The CDR3 sequence: CASSLNSGTGEGRAQYF. CDR3 coding DNA: TGTGCCAGCAGTTTAAATTCCGGGACAGGGGAGGGCCGGGCCCAGTACTTC.

This chain uses TRBV5-8 with TRBJ2-7; D not resolved. Germline loops: CDR1 SGHTS, CDR2 YDEGEE. The CDR3 contains 15 residues. Trimming removed 0 bases at V and 0 bases at J, with 10 bases between. The CDR3 loop is CASSLEGGTSYEQYF. CDR3 coding DNA: TGTGCCAGCAGCTTGGAAGGCGGAACCTCCTACGAGCAGTACTTC.

This sequence joins TRBV7-9 and TRBJ2-5; TRBD2 agrees at 9 bases. J gave up 5 bases and V 2 bases, and 18 bases lay outside the gene matches. The CDR3 has 19 amino acids. Per the germline V gene, CDR1 is SEHNR and CDR2 is FQNEAQ (reference sequence). The CDR3 sequence is CASSLLLNSGSPREETQYF. In nucleotides, the CDR3 is TGTGCCAGCAGCTTACTCTTGAATAGCGGGAGCCCGAGGGAGGAGACCCAGTACTTC.

The chain links TRBV19 to TRBJ2-5; no clear D gene. This CDR3 is built from 15 residues. The V gene's germline CDR1 is LNHDA and CDR2 SQIVND (reference sequence). The ends were cut back, 1 base at V and 1 base at J, with 10 bases in the middle. CDR3 residues: CASSIGTLLQETQYF. In nucleotides, the CDR3 is TGTGCCAGTAGTATAGGGACCTTACTCCAAGAGACCCAGTACTTC.

Remarks on this clone: The identical CDR3 is also encoded by other nucleotide sequences in the sample. The chain links TRBV29-1 to TRBJ1-5; D gene unclear. Trimming removed 4 bases from V and 0 bases from J, with 7 bases in between. CDR1 SQVTM and CDR2 ANQGSEA come from the germline V gene. This CDR3 has 13 amino acids. This chain's CDR3 is CSVGENSNQPQHF. The CDR3 region has the DNA TGCAGCGTTGGGGAGAATAGCAATCAGCCCCAGCATTTT.

This chain connects TRBV28 to TRBJ1-3; the D is unclear. The length of the CDR3 is 15 residues. Deletions cut 6 bases from V and 0 bases from J, with 12 bases between. The germline CDR1 and CDR2 sequences are MDHEN and SYDVKM. The CDR3 loop reads CASSQPLSSGNTIYF. CDR3 sequence (DNA): TGTGCCAGCAGCCAGCCTTTGAGCTCTGGAAACACCATATATTTT. Supplemented by reference TRBV28 and TRBJ1-3, the full variable domain reads DVKVTQSSRYLVKRTGEKVFLECVQDMDHENMFWYRQDPGLGLRLIYFSYDVKMKEKGDIPEGYSVSREKKERFSLILESASTNQTSMYLCASSQPLSSGNTIYFGEGSWLTVV.

This chain connects TRBV6-1 to TRBJ1-4, with a possible D match to TRBD1 (5 bases). The CDR3 consists of 15 residues. Germline V lookup: CDR1 MNHNS, CDR2 SASEGT. Trimming took off 3 bases at V and 7 bases at J, with 15 bases between the two ends. CDR3 sequence: CASSDRQGGGEKLFF. The CDR3 region has the DNA TGTGCCAGCAGTGACCGCCAGGGCGGTGGTGAAAAACTGTTTTTT.

The J gene is TRBJ2-3, the V gene TRBV6-6; unclear D gene. The CDR3 length is 14 residues. Trimming removed 7 bases from V and 1 base from J, with 12 bases in between. The V gene's germline CDR1 is MNHNY and CDR2 SVGAGI (reference sequence). CDR3 coding DNA: TGTGCCAGCAAGACCGTGTCGGGCACAGATACGCAGTATTTT. This gives the protein CASKTVSGTDTQYF.

Turning to this clone: One end of the junction does not line up with germline, which may come from a read error. This rearrangement joins TRBV7-7 to TRBJ2-1; TRBD2 matches at 10 bases. CDR3 length: 16 amino acids. Germline V gene sequence: CDR1 SSHAT, CDR2 FNYEAQ (reference sequence). The CDR3 spells CASSLGAGGGYNEQFF. CDR3 coding DNA: TGTGCTAGCAGCTTAGGAGCGGGAGGGGGGTACAATGAGCAGTTCTTC. The variable domain in full, completed from reference TRBV7-7 and TRBJ2-1, reads GAGVSQSPRYKVTKRGQDVTLRCDPISSHATLYWYQQALGQGPEFLTYFNYEAQPDKSGLPSDRFSAERPEGSISTLTIQRTEQRDSAMYRCASSLGAGGGYNEQFFGPGTRLTVL.

Here the CDR3 DNA reads TGTGCCAGCAGTTTGAACAGGCCCCGGGACCGATACACCTTC. It is translated as CASSLNRPRDRYTF. V and J are TRBV28 and TRBJ1-2; tentatively, D is TRBD1 (5 bases). There are 14 residues in the CDR3. CDR1 MDHEN and CDR2 SYDVKM come from the germline V gene. V lost 3 bases and J 11 bases, leaving 19 bases between the germline ends.